This T cell receptor (beta chain) was sequenced for a study of CD8+CD57+ T cells in acquired aplastic anemia. Study-level background: Sorted CD4+ plus CD8+ cells gave DNA averaging about 3.2 ug.

Regarding this clonotype: Antigen specificity is unknown.

Study results and limitations: Statistical testing detected no significant gap in CD8+ Simpson's diversity between patients and controls. It was found that under 30 CD8+ CDR3 sequences were shared between patients and controls.

This CDR3 is 15 amino acids long. V gave up 3 bases and J gave up 4 bases; unmatched junction bases: 4. Germline V gene data show CDR1 as SGHRS and CDR2 as YFSETQ. Researchers used genomic DNA as the template to profile TCR beta VDJ and CDR3. TCRdb processed the reads anew with MiXCR; each CDR3 protein has one entry. The data hold approximately 190,000 distinct CDR3 sequences, with 50% to 75% observed a single time. The sequenced sample was sorted CD4+, CD8+, or CD8+CD57+ T cells (not recorded which) from PBMCs. This receptor was taken from a human donor with severe aplastic anemia or a healthy control (not recorded which). J is TRBJ2-2 and V is TRBV5-1; 9 nucleotides align to TRBD2. The CDR3 spells CASSSSGKVTGELFF. The CDR3 DNA is TGCGCCAGCAGCTCTAGCGGGAAGGTCACCGGGGAGCTGTTTTTT.